Sequencing of this T cell receptor (beta chain) was carried out in a study of cytomegalovirus exposure and HLA in healthy donors. The study ran its PCR with 60 Vbeta and 13 Jbeta primers. Data came from immunoSEQ multiplex PCR; TCRdb stores just in-frame clones and leaves some out. The table has around 150,000 clones, 75% to 85% seen once. With 7 bases removed from V and 2 bases from J, the gap between germline ends came to 5 bases. The CDR3 contains 11 residues. In germline, CDR1 is MNHNS, CDR2 SASEGT. Study outcomes and limitations: CMV serostatus was the only immune exposure information that was available. Some public TCRs appeared in many individuals, while most sequences were rare.

This clone is a singleton in its sample. Its antigen is undetermined. The sample comprised PBMCs. This clonotype originated in a man aged 45-65 years in good health and CMV-seropositive. The chain is built from TRBV6-1 and TRBJ1-1; D uncertain. The CDR3 bases are TGTGCCAGCACTTTAAACACTGAAGCTTTCTTT. As protein: CASTLNTEAFF.